Listed below are T cell receptor beta chains from one sample, sequenced in a study of low-dose radiotherapy and immunotherapy resistance in tumors. TCRdb processed the reads anew with MiXCR; each CDR3 protein has one entry. The data show about 82,000 distinct CDR3 sequences, about 19% seen once. Sequencing was performed on PBMCs, taken before treatment. The source is a male donor with prostate cancer. The CDR3 runs from the conserved cysteine through the conserved F or W. D genes are given only for firm matches. Each size is how often the clone was seen (once, few, many) or a class if it is expanded.

j_gene: TRBJ1-1; v_gene: TRBV2; d_gene: .; abundance: many; CDR3nt: TGTGCCAGCAAGCGGCAGATGAACACTGAAGCTTTCTTT; CDR3aa: CASKRQMNTEAFF
j_gene: TRBJ2-5; v_gene: TRBV28; d_gene: .; abundance: many; CDR3nt: TGTGCCAGCAGTTTCCCCGACATTTACCAAGAGACCCAGTACTTC; CDR3aa: CASSFPDIYQETQYF
j_gene: TRBJ2-1; v_gene: TRBV20-1; d_gene: .; abundance: many; CDR3nt: TGCAGTGCTGGGTACAATGAGCAGTTCTTC; CDR3aa: CSAGYNEQFF
j_gene: TRBJ2-1; v_gene: TRBV29-1; d_gene: TRBD2; abundance: once; CDR3nt: TGCAGCGTTCTTCGACTAGCGGGGGGCTATGAGCAGTTCTTC; CDR3aa: CSVLRLAGGYEQFF
j_gene: TRBJ1-1; v_gene: TRBV30; d_gene: .; abundance: many; CDR3nt: TGTGCCTGGAGTTCAGGGGAAACTGAAGCTTTCTTT; CDR3aa: CAWSSGETEAFF
j_gene: TRBJ2-1; v_gene: TRBV7-3; d_gene: .; abundance: many; CDR3nt: TGTGCCAGCAGCGATACCCGGTCCTACAATGAGCAGTTCTTC; CDR3aa: CASSDTRSYNEQFF
j_gene: TRBJ2-3; v_gene: TRBV7-8; d_gene: TRBD2; abundance: many; CDR3nt: TGTGCCAGCAGCTTCGGGGGGGTAGCGGGGGGATCAGATACGCAGTATTTT; CDR3aa: CASSFGGVAGGSDTQYF
j_gene: TRBJ2-4; v_gene: TRBV5-6; d_gene: .; abundance: many; CDR3nt: TGTGCCAGCAGCTTCCCACGGGCTAACATTCAGTACTTC; CDR3aa: CASSFPRANIQYF
j_gene: TRBJ2-2; v_gene: TRBV5-1; d_gene: TRBD1; abundance: many; CDR3nt: TGCGCCAGCAGTTTAACAGGGGTAATCACCGGGGAGCTGTTTTTT; CDR3aa: CASSLTGVITGELFF
j_gene: TRBJ2-3; v_gene: TRBV10-2; d_gene: .; abundance: many; CDR3nt: TGCGCCAGCAGTGCCACTAGTACAGATACGCAGTATTTT; CDR3aa: CASSATSTDTQYF
j_gene: TRBJ2-5; v_gene: TRBV7-2; d_gene: .; abundance: many; CDR3nt: TGTGCCAGCAGCTCGAAGGGGGGGGTGACCCAGTACTTC; CDR3aa: CASSSKGGVTQYF